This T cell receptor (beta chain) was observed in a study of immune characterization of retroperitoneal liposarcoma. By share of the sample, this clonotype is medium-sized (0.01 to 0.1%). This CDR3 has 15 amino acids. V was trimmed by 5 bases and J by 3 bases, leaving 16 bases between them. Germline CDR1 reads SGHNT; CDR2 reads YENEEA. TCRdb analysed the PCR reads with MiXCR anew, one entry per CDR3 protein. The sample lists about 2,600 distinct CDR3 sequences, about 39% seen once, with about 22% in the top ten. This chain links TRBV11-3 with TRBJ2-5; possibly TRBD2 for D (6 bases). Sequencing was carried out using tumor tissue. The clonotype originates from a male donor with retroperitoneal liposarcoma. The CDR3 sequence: CASSPGVGGEETQYF. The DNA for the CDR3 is TGTGCCAGCAGCCCTGGGGTGGGCGGGGAAGAGACCCAGTACTTC. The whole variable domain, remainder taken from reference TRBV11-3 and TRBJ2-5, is EAGVVQSPRYKIIEKKQPVAFWCNPISGHNTLYWYLQNLGQGPELLIRYENEEAVDDSQLPKDRFSAERLKGVDSTLKIQPAELGDSAVYLCASSPGVGGEETQYFGPGTRLLVL.